Listed below are T cell receptor beta chains from one sample, sequenced in a study of OX40 agonist ivuxolimab in advanced cancers. Clones were sequenced by immunoSEQ multiplex PCR, and TCRdb holds only the in-frame ones, with some missing. This sample carries approximately 74,000 clones, about nine tenths of them seen once, and the ten largest clones take around 2%. The sample was CD4+ or CD8+ T cells sorted from blood, taken in a trial of the OX40 agonist ivuxolimab. These receptors were taken from an adult with an advanced solid tumor such as melanoma, head and neck, liver or kidney cancer. CDR3s include the opening cysteine and the closing phenylalanine or tryptophan. A D gene is named only where the DNA matches it firmly. Clone size is stated in some rows and not others, as once, few, many or a class when expanded.

j_gene: TRBJ1-2
v_gene: TRBV6-1
abundance: -
d_gene: -
len: 14
CDR3aa: CASKQDLANYGYTF
CDR3nt: TGTGCCAGTAAACAGGACCTTGCTAACTATGGCTACACCTTC

j_gene: TRBJ2-7
v_gene: TRBV7-2
abundance: -
d_gene: -
len: 14
CDR3aa: CASSQQGISYEQYF
CDR3nt: TGTGCCAGCAGCCAACAAGGGATCTCCTACGAGCAGTACTTC

j_gene: TRBJ1-5
v_gene: TRBV28
abundance: once
d_gene: -
len: 15
CDR3aa: CASRGTIYSNQPQHF
CDR3nt: TGTGCCAGCAGGGGCACGATTTATAGCAATCAGCCCCAGCATTTT

j_gene: TRBJ1-1
v_gene: TRBV10-2
abundance: -
d_gene: -
len: 14
CDR3aa: CASSELLGPVEAFF
CDR3nt: TGCGCCAGCAGTGAGTTGCTAGGACCTGTTGAAGCTTTCTTT

j_gene: TRBJ2-7
v_gene: TRBV9
abundance: -
d_gene: TRBD1
len: 18
CDR3aa: CASSPGTGALRGSYEQYF
CDR3nt: TGTGCCAGCAGCCCCGGGACAGGGGCCCTTCGGGGCTCCTACGAGCAGTACTTC

j_gene: TRBJ2-3
v_gene: TRBV10-3
abundance: -
d_gene: TRBD2
len: 14
CDR3aa: CATVTSGSTDTQYF
CDR3nt: TGTGCCACGGTGACTAGCGGGTCCACAGATACGCAGTATTTT

j_gene: TRBJ2-5
v_gene: TRBV27
abundance: -
d_gene: -
len: 14
CDR3aa: CASSLRGQQETQYF
CDR3nt: TGTGCCAGCAGTTTGCGGGGACAGCAAGAGACCCAGTACTTC

j_gene: TRBJ2-3
v_gene: TRBV5-6
abundance: -
d_gene: TRBD2
len: 17
CDR3aa: CASSLRTSGGRTDTQYF
CDR3nt: TGTGCCAGCAGCCTCCGGACTAGCGGGGGTCGCACAGATACGCAGTATTTT

j_gene: TRBJ1-2
v_gene: TRBV27
abundance: -
d_gene: -
len: 17
CDR3aa: CASSPYYRDTRGYGYTF
CDR3nt: TGTGCCAGCAGTCCCTATTACCGGGACACCAGGGGCTATGGCTACACCTTC

j_gene: TRBJ2-7
v_gene: TRBV20-1
abundance: -
d_gene: -
len: 11
CDR3aa: CSAVRDYEQYF
CDR3nt: TGCAGTGCTGTCCGGGACTACGAGCAGTACTTC

j_gene: TRBJ1-2
v_gene: TRBV28
abundance: -
d_gene: -
len: 14
CDR3aa: CASSFGALNYGYTF
CDR3nt: TGTGCCAGCAGTTTCGGGGCCCTAAACTATGGCTACACCTTC

j_gene: TRBJ2-2
v_gene: TRBV4-2
abundance: -
d_gene: -
len: 14
CDR3aa: CASSQELAGGELFF
CDR3nt: TGTGCCAGCAGCCAAGAACTAGCTGGCGGGGAGCTGTTTTTT

j_gene: TRBJ1-5
v_gene: TRBV2
abundance: once
d_gene: TRBD1
len: 15
CDR3aa: CASTPTTGGHQPQHF
CDR3nt: TGTGCCAGCACACCCACGACAGGGGGCCATCAGCCCCAGCATTTT

j_gene: TRBJ1-3
v_gene: TRBV7-8
abundance: -
d_gene: -
len: 16
CDR3aa: CASSRSVGHSGNTIYF
CDR3nt: TGTGCCAGCAGCCGGTCTGTTGGACACTCTGGAAACACCATATATTTT

j_gene: TRBJ2-7
v_gene: TRBV7-3
abundance: -
d_gene: -
len: 16
CDR3aa: CASSQVVSGATYEQYF
CDR3nt: TGTGCCAGCAGCCAGGTAGTCAGTGGGGCAACCTACGAGCAGTACTTC

j_gene: TRBJ1-1
v_gene: TRBV11-3
abundance: -
d_gene: -
len: 11
CDR3aa: CASSSGTEAFF
CDR3nt: TGTGCCAGCAGCTCCGGGACGGAAGCTTTCTTT

j_gene: TRBJ1-2
v_gene: TRBV11-2
abundance: -
d_gene: -
len: 15
CDR3aa: CASSPSTRANYGYTF
CDR3nt: TGTGCCAGCAGCCCCAGCACCAGAGCTAACTATGGCTACACCTTC

j_gene: TRBJ2-1
v_gene: TRBV5-1
abundance: -
d_gene: -
len: 14
CDR3aa: CASSGGQSEAEQFF
CDR3nt: TGCGCCAGCAGCGGCGGACAGAGCGAAGCTGAGCAGTTCTTC

j_gene: TRBJ2-4
v_gene: TRBV12-5
abundance: -
d_gene: -
len: 14
CDR3aa: CASGPQTGSDIQYF
CDR3nt: TGTGCTAGTGGTCCGCAGACAGGTTCGGACATTCAGTACTTC

j_gene: TRBJ1-4
v_gene: TRBV7-9
abundance: once
d_gene: -
len: 13
CDR3aa: CASSPSGGEKLFF
CDR3nt: TGTGCCAGCAGCCCATCGGGTGGTGAAAAACTGTTTTTT

j_gene: TRBJ2-7
v_gene: TRBV9
abundance: -
d_gene: TRBD2
len: 14
CDR3aa: CASSPAGGTYEQYF
CDR3nt: TGTGCCAGCAGCCCCGCGGGGGGGACCTACGAGCAGTACTTC

j_gene: TRBJ2-3
v_gene: TRBV7-8
abundance: -
d_gene: TRBD2
len: 16
CDR3aa: CASSPLAGGNTDTQYF
CDR3nt: TGTGCCAGCAGCCCCTTGGCGGGGGGAAACACAGATACGCAGTATTTT